A single T cell receptor (beta chain) is shown here with its context. What it binds is not known. The data derive from a study of cytomegalovirus exposure and HLA in healthy donors. Study overall: In an earlier analysis, 117 million unique TCR beta sequences were found from about 179 million T cells.

Study outcomes and limitations: Previous analysis showed most TCR beta V segments were productive about 87% or about 30% of the time. A later analysis showed TCR association rates differing by HLA locus, peaking at DRB1 and lowest at HLA-C. Because they were indistinguishable, some V segments, including TRBV6-2 and TRBV6-3, were excluded.

Germline V gives CDR1 LNHDA, CDR2 SQIVND (reference sequence). This CDR3 has 14 residues. Unmatched junction bases numbered 4, after V lost 3 bases and J lost 3 bases. 13 Jbeta primers and 60 Vbeta primers were used for the PCR. Assay: immunoSEQ multiplex PCR; the TCRdb copy retains only in-frame clones and omits some. This repertoire includes about 150,000 clones. The V and J genes are TRBV19 and TRBJ2-7; 8 bases are shared with TRBD1. Input material: PBMCs. The receptor comes from a woman between 45 and 60 years old in good health and CMV-seronegative. The CDR3 nucleotides read TGTGCCAGTAGTATGCAGGGGGCTAGCTACGAGCAGTACTTC. This translates into CASSMQGASYEQYF. Complete variable domain (other parts from reference TRBV19 and TRBJ2-7): DGGITQSPKYLFRKEGQNVTLSCEQNLNHDAMYWYRQDPGQGLRLIYYSQIVNDFQKGDIAEGYSVSREKKESFPLTVTSAQKNPTAFYLCASSMQGASYEQYFGPGTRLTVT.